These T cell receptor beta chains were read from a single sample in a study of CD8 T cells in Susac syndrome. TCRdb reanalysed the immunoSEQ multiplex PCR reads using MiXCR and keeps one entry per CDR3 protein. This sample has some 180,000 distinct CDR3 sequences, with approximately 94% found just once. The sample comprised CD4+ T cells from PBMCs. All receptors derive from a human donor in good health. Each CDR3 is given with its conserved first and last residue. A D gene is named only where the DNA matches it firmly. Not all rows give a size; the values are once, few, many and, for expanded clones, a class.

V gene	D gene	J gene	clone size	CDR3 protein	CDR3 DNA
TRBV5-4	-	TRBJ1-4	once	CASSSKGARREKLFF	TGTGCCAGCAGCTCTAAGGGAGCGAGAAGAGAAAAACTGTTTTTT
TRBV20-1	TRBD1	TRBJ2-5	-	CSARNRGATQYF	TGCAGTGCTAGAAACAGGGGGGCGACCCAGTACTTC
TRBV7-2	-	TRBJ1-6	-	CASSPWGSSYNSPLHF	TGTGCCAGCAGCCCGTGGGGGAGCTCCTATAATTCACCCCTCCACTTT
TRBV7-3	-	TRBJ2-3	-	CASSLLGGPSTDTQYF	TGTGCCAGCAGCTTACTGGGCGGCCCTAGCACAGATACGCAGTATTTT
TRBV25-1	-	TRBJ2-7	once	CASAGRGPYEQYF	TGTGCCAGCGCTGGCCGGGGCCCCTACGAGCAGTACTTC
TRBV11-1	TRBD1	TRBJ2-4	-	CASSSYPTGSLGKNIQYF	TGTGCCAGCAGCTCGTACCCGACAGGGTCCCTCGGCAAAAACATTCAGTACTTC
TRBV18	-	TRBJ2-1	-	CASSPRGASYNEQFF	TGTGCCAGCTCACCGAGAGGGGCCTCCTACAATGAGCAGTTCTTC
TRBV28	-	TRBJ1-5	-	CASSIRDRQFYSNQPQHF	TGTGCCAGCAGTATCCGGGACCGTCAATTCTATAGCAATCAGCCCCAGCATTTT
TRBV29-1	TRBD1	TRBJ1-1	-	CSVGTGGARNTEAFF	TGCAGCGTGGGGACAGGGGGCGCGAGGAACACTGAAGCTTTCTTT
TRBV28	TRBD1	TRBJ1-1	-	CASSLRGTNTEAFF	TGTGCCAGCAGTCTCAGGGGGACGAACACTGAAGCTTTCTTT
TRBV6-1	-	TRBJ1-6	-	CASSSARRGYNSPLHF	TGTGCCAGCAGCTCCGCCCGGCGGGGCTATAATTCACCCCTCCACTTT
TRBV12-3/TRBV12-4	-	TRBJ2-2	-	CASSLSLGELFF	TGTGCCAGCAGCCTCAGCCTCGGGGAGCTGTTTTTT
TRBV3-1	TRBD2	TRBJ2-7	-	CASSLGLAGRYEQYF	TGTGCCAGCAGCCTCGGACTAGCGGGGCGGTACGAGCAGTACTTC
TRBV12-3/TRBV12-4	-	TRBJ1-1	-	CASSLQGLGTEAFF	TGTGCCAGCAGTTTACAGGGGCTAGGGACTGAAGCTTTCTTT
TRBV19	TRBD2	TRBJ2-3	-	CASRGVAAGALGDTQYF	TGTGCCAGTAGGGGAGTTGCAGCGGGGGCCTTGGGGGATACGCAGTATTTT
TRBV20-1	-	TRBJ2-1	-	CSASSQDRVNEQFF	TGCAGTGCTAGTTCCCAGGATCGGGTCAATGAGCAGTTCTTC
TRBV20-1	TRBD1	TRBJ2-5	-	CSAARTGRETQYF	TGCAGTGCTGCTCGGACAGGCCGGGAGACCCAGTACTTC
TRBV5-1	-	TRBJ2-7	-	CASGQTSYEQYF	TGCGCCAGCGGACAGACCAGCTACGAGCAGTACTTC
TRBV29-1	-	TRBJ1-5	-	CSSSAGGGQPQHF	TGCAGCTCCTCGGCTGGGGGAGGCCAGCCCCAGCATTTT
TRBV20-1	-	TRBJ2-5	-	CSARDGVASETQYF	TGCAGTGCTAGAGATGGGGTAGCCAGCGAGACCCAGTACTTC
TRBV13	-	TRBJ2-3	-	CASSTRGITFTDTQYF	TGTGCCAGCAGCACACGGGGGATAACTTTCACAGATACGCAGTATTTT
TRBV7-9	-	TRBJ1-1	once	CASSLVGGATEAFF	TGTGCCAGCAGCTTAGTCGGGGGTGCCACTGAAGCTTTCTTT
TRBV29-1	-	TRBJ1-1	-	CSGRDGVGAFF	TGCAGCGGGCGGGACGGCGTAGGGGCTTTCTTT
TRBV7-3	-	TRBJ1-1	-	CASSNKRGGVAFF	TGTGCCAGCAGCAACAAACGGGGGGGAGTAGCTTTCTTT
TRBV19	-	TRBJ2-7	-	CASSISAGSYEQYF	TGTGCCAGTAGTATATCGGCCGGATCCTACGAGCAGTACTTC
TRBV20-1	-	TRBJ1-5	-	CSARDQRGSVSNQPQHF	TGCAGTGCTAGAGATCAGAGGGGAAGTGTGAGCAATCAGCCCCAGCATTTT
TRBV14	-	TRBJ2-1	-	CASSRGLGTLTGNEQFF	TGTGCCAGCAGCCGAGGTCTTGGGACCCTAACGGGCAATGAGCAGTTCTTC
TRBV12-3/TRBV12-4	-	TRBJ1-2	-	CASSLVPPGHNGYTF	TGTGCCAGCAGTTTAGTCCCCCCCGGACATAACGGCTACACCTTC
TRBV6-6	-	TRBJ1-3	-	CASSPGPGEVTIYF	TGTGCCAGCAGCCCCGGGCCAGGGGAGGTCACCATATATTTT
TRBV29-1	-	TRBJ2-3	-	CSVERPGGGGGTDTQYF	TGCAGCGTTGAAAGGCCCGGTGGAGGGGGTGGCACAGATACGCAGTATTTT
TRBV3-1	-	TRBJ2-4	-	CASSQVGLAKNIQYF	TGTGCCAGCAGCCAGGTGGGACTAGCCAAAAACATTCAGTACTTC
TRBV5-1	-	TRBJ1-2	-	CASSLHRVHYGYTF	TGCGCCAGCAGCTTACACAGGGTACACTATGGCTACACCTTC
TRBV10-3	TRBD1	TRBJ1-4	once	CATRDREKLFF	TGTGCCACCAGGGACAGGGAAAAACTGTTTTTT
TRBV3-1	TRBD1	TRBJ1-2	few	CASSQWTGSYGYTF	TGTGCCAGCAGCCAGTGGACAGGGAGCTATGGCTACACCTTC
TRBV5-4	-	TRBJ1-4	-	CASSLEFEGEKLFF	TGTGCCAGCAGCTTGGAGTTCGAGGGAGAAAAACTGTTTTTT